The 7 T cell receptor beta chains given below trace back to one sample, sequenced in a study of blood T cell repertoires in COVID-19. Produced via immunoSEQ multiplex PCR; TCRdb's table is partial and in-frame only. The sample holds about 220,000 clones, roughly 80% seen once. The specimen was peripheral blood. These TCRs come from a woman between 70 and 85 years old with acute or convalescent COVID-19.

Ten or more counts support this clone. CDR3 sequence: CASSFGQGATGELFF. CDR3 coding DNA: TGTGCCAGCAGCTTTGGGCAGGGGGCCACCGGGGAGCTGTTTTTT. The V call is TRBV11-2, the J call TRBJ2-2; 8 nucleotides match TRBD1. The V segment lost 3 bases and the J segment 4 bases; nucleotides outside the gene matches: 4. This CDR3 contains 15 residues. Per the germline V gene, CDR1 is SGHAT and CDR2 is FQNNGV.

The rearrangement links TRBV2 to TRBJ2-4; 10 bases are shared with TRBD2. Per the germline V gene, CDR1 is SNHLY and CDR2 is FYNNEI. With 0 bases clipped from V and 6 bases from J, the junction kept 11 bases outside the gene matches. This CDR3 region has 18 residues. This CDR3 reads CASSEALQRGGLGNIQYF. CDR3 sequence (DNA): TGTGCCAGCAGTGAAGCGCTTCAGCGGGGGGGCCTGGGAAACATTCAGTACTTC.

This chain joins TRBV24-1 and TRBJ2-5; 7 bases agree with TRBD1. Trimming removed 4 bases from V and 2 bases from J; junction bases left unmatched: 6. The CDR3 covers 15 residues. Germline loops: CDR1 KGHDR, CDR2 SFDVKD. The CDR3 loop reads CATSDSTGWQETQYF. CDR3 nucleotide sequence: TGTGCCACCAGTGACTCGACAGGGTGGCAAGAGACCCAGTACTTC.

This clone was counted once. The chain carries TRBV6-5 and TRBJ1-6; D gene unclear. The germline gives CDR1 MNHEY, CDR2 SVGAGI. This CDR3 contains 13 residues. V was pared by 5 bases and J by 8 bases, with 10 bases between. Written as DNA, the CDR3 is TGTGCCAGCAGTCGAACCCAGGATTCACCCCTCCACTTT. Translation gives CASSRTQDSPLHF.

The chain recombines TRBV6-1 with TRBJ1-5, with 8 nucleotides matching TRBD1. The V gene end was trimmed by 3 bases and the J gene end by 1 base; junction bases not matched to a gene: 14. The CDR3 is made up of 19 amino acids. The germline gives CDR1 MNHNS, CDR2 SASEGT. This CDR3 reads CASSDRDRPFLGSNQPQHF. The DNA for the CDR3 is TGTGCCAGCAGTGACCGGGACAGGCCTTTCCTCGGGAGCAATCAGCCCCAGCATTTT.

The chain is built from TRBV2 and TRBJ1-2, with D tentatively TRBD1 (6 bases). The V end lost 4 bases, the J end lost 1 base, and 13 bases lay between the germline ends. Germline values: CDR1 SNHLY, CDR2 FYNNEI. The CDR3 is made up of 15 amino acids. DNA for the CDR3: TGTGCCAGCAGTGGTGCAGGGGTCCTTAACTATGGCTACACCTTC. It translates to CASSGAGVLNYGYTF.

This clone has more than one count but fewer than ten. CDR3 in amino acids: CASSLGPGTGFRPDTQYF. DNA for the CDR3: TGTGCCAGCAGTTTGGGCCCGGGGACAGGGTTTCGTCCAGATACGCAGTATTTT. The V and J genes are TRBV27 and TRBJ2-3; TRBD1 matches 9 bases. The CDR3 loop spans 18 amino acids. V lost 3 bases to trimming and J lost 4 bases; unmatched junction nucleotides: 14. Germline CDR1 and CDR2: MNHEY and SMNVEV (reference sequence).